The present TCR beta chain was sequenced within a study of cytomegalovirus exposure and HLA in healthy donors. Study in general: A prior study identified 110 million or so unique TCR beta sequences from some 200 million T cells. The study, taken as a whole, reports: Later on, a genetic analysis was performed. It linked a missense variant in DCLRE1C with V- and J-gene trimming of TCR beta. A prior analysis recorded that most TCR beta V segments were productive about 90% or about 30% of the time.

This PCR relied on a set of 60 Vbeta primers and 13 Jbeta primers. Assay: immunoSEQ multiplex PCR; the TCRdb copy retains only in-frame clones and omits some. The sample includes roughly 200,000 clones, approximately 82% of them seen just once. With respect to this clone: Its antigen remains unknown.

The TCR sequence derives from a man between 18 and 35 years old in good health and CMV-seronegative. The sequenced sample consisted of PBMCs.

In DNA, the CDR3 is TGTGCCTGGAGTTTCGCGCCAGGAGAGCAGTACTTC. It yields the protein CAWSFAPGEQYF. This chain links TRBV30 with TRBJ2-7; D not resolved. V gave up 2 bases and J gave up 7 bases, with 12 bases separating them. The CDR3 is made up of 12 amino acids. Germline V lookup: CDR1 GTSNPN, CDR2 SVGIG (reference sequence).